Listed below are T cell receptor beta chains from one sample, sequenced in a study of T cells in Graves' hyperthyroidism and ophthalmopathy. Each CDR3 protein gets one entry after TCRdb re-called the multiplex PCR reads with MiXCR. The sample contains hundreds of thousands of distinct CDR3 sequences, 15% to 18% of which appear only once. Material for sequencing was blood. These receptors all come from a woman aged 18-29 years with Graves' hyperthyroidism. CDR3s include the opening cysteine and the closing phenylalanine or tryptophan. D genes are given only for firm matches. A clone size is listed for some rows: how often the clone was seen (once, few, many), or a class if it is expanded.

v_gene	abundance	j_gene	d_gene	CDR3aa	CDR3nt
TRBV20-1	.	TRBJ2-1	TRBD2	CSARGRAGGRINEQFF	TGCAGTGCTAGGGGTCGGGCGGGAGGGAGAATAAATGAGCAGTTCTTC
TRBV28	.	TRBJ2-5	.	CASVAAAGKQETQYF	TGTGCCAGCGTAGCCGCGGCAGGGAAACAAGAGACCCAGTACTTC
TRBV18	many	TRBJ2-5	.	CASSPPGQYQETQYF	TGTGCCAGCTCACCACCGGGCCAGTACCAAGAGACCCAGTACTTC
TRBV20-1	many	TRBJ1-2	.	CSARDTGRGYGYTF	TGCAGTGCTAGAGATACAGGGAGAGGCTATGGCTACACCTTC
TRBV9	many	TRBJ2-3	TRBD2	CASSVATAGGNKDTQYF	TGTGCCAGCAGCGTAGCTACGGCGGGGGGGAATAAGGATACGCAGTATTTT
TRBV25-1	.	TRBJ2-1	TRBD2	CASRQRGGFYNEQFF	TGTGCCAGCAGGCAGCGGGGGGGCTTTTACAATGAGCAGTTCTTC
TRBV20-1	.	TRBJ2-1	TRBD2	CSARPLAGLSYNEQFF	TGCAGTGCTAGACCCTTAGCGGGGCTCTCCTACAATGAGCAGTTCTTC
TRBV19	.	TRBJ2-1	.	CASSIDGQFF	TGTGCCAGTAGTATCGACGGCCAGTTCTTC
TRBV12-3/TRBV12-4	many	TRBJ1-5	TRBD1	CASSSVWDRKAANQPQHF	TGTGCCAGCAGTTCTGTATGGGACAGGAAAGCGGCGAATCAGCCCCAGCATTTT
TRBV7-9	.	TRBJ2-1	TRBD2	CASSRSLAGAYNEQFF	TGTGCCAGCAGCCGCTCTTTAGCGGGGGCCTACAATGAGCAGTTCTTC
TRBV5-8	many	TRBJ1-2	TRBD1	CASSLGTGSGYTF	TGTGCCAGCAGCTTGGGGACAGGGAGTGGCTACACCTTC
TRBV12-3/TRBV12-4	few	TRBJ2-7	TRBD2	CASSRSGGHEQYF	TGTGCCAGCAGCAGGAGCGGGGGACACGAGCAGTACTTC
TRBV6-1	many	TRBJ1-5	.	CASSVHHSNQPQHF	TGTGCCAGCAGTGTACACCATAGCAATCAGCCCCAGCATTTT
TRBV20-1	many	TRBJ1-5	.	CSARGGVMGGHQPQHF	TGCAGTGCTAGAGGGGGGGTAATGGGGGGTCATCAGCCCCAGCATTTT
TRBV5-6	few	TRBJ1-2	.	CASSRSLGLLRGYTF	TGTGCCAGCAGCCGCTCATTGGGTCTTCTAAGGGGCTACACCTTC
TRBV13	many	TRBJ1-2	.	CASSLPALYGYTF	TGTGCCAGCAGCTTACCAGCCCTCTATGGCTACACCTTC
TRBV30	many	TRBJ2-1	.	CAWGYGVLEQFF	TGTGCCTGGGGGTACGGAGTGCTTGAGCAGTTCTTC
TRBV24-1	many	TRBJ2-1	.	CATNGFGSGNEQFF	TGTGCCACCAACGGCTTCGGGAGTGGCAATGAGCAGTTCTTC
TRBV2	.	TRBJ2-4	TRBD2	CASRSSGLAGLAKNIQYF	TGTGCCAGCAGATCCTCGGGACTAGCGGGACTAGCCAAAAACATTCAGTACTTC
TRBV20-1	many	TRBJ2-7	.	CSARVTGYEQYF	TGCAGTGCTAGAGTAACGGGCTACGAGCAGTACTTC
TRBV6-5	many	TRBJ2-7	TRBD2	CASSYSSSGSSYEQYF	TGTGCCAGCAGTTACTCTTCTAGCGGGAGCTCCTACGAGCAGTACTTC
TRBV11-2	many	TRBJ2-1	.	CASSFRERYNEQFF	TGTGCCAGCAGCTTCCGGGAGCGCTACAATGAGCAGTTCTTC
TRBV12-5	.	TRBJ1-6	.	CACWGDLSYNSPLHF	TGTGCTTGTTGGGGCGACCTCTCCTATAATTCACCCCTCCACTTT
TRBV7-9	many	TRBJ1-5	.	CASSLSGEGQPQHF	TGTGCCAGCAGCTTATCCGGGGAGGGTCAGCCCCAGCATTTT
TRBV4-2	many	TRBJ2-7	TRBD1	CASSHAEGQASSYEQYF	TGTGCCAGCAGCCACGCTGAGGGACAGGCCAGCTCCTACGAGCAGTACTTC
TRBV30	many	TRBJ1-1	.	CAWSRNRDTEAFF	TGTGCCTGGAGTAGAAACAGGGACACTGAAGCTTTCTTT
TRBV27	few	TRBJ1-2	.	CASRQNRVPYGYTF	TGTGCCAGCAGACAAAACAGGGTCCCTTATGGCTACACCTTC
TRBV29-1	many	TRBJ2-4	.	CSVRTRGEDIQYF	TGCAGCGTCCGTACCAGGGGCGAGGACATTCAGTACTTC
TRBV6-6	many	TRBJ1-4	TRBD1	CASSYHPGQGPNEKLFF	TGTGCCAGCAGTTACCATCCGGGACAGGGCCCTAATGAAAAACTGTTTTTT
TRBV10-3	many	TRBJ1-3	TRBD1	CAISRGQGERNTIYF	TGTGCCATCAGTCGCGGACAGGGTGAAAGAAACACCATATATTTT
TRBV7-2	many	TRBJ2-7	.	CASSLTDAYEQYF	TGTGCCAGCAGCTTAACAGATGCCTACGAGCAGTACTTC
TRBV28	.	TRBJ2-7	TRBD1	CASSFLRDRGPYEQYF	TGTGCCAGCAGTTTCCTCCGGGACAGGGGGCCCTACGAGCAGTACTTC
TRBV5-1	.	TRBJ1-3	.	CASSPSSGGKGRNTIYF	TGCGCCAGCAGCCCTTCGAGTGGGGGGAAGGGACGAAACACCATATATTTT
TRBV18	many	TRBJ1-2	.	CASSPGGSFGYTF	TGTGCCAGCTCACCCGGGGGAAGCTTTGGCTACACCTTC
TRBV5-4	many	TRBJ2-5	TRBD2	CASSSHARTGSGETQYF	TGTGCCAGCAGCTCGCACGCTAGGACTGGTAGCGGGGAGACCCAGTACTTC
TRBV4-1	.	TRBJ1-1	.	CASSPQGGSSHEAFF	TGCGCCAGCAGCCCTCAAGGGGGGTCTAGTCATGAAGCTTTCTTT
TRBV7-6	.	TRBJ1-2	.	CASSSGQVYGYTF	TGTGCCAGCAGTTCCGGACAAGTCTATGGCTACACCTTC
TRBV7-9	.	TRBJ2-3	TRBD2	CASTPSIAGGLPTDTQCF	TGTGCCAGCACCCCGTCTATAGCGGGGGGTTTACCCACAGATACGCAGTGTTTT
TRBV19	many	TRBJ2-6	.	CASNPKKAGANVLTF	TGTGCCAGTAACCCCAAAAAGGCCGGGGCCAACGTCCTGACTTTC
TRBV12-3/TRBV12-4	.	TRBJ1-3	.	CASRPARRSGNTIYF	TGTGCCAGCCGCCCGGCCCGGCGCTCTGGAAACACCATATATTTT
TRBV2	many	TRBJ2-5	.	CAMTVRVEETQYF	TGTGCCATGACAGTCAGAGTCGAAGAGACCCAGTACTTC
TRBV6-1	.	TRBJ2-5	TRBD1	CAINPGQGTLETQYF	TGTGCCATCAACCCGGGACAGGGGACGTTGGAGACCCAGTACTTC
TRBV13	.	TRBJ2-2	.	CASSLFWGGNTGELFF	TGTGCCAGCAGCCTATTCTGGGGCGGGAACACCGGGGAGCTGTTTTTT
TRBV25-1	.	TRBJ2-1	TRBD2	CASSRGVPSSYNEQFF	TGTGCCAGCAGCCGGGGGGTCCCGAGCTCCTACAATGAGCAGTTCTTC
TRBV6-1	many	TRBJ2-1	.	CASSLDGLNNEQFF	TGTGCCAGCAGTTTGGACGGCTTGAACAATGAGCAGTTCTTC
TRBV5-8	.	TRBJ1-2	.	CASSKGIDGYTF	TGTGCCAGCAGCAAGGGAATTGATGGCTACACCTTC
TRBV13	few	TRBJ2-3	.	CASSRQSDTQYF	TGTGCCAGCAGCAGACAGTCAGATACGCAGTATTTT
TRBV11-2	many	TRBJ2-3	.	CASGWGGTDTQYF	TGTGCCAGTGGGTGGGGGGGCACAGATACGCAGTATTTT
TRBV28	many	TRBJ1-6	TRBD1	CANPGQGFSPLHF	TGTGCCAACCCGGGACAGGGGTTTTCACCCCTCCACTTT
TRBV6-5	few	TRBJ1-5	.	CASSSPTDYSNQPQHF	TGTGCCAGCAGTTCCCCCACAGATTATAGCAATCAGCCCCAGCATTTT
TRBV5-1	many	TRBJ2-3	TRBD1	CASSLGTGTSTDTQYF	TGCGCCAGCAGCTTGGGGACAGGGACGTCCACAGATACGCAGTATTTT
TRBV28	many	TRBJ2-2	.	CASRPHRAVNTGELFF	TGTGCCAGCAGACCACACAGGGCTGTGAACACCGGGGAGCTGTTTTTT
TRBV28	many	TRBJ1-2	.	CASSLTWGWGYTF	TGTGCCAGCAGTTTAACTTGGGGCTGGGGCTACACCTTC
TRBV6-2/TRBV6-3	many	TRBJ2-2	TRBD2	CAISRGLDNTGELFF	TGTGCCATCTCCCGGGGACTAGATAACACCGGGGAGCTGTTTTTT
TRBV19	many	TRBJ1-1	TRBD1	CASRKTGVNTEAFF	TGTGCCAGTAGGAAGACAGGGGTGAACACTGAAGCTTTCTTT